The 19 T cell receptor beta chains below come from one sample, sequenced in a study of T cells in Graves' hyperthyroidism and ophthalmopathy. There were TCR beta CDR3 regions amplified from RNA transcripts. The HTBI primer set was used in a first-round RT-PCR of the TCR CDR3. MiXCR, run by TCRdb on the multiplex PCR reads, gives a single entry per CDR3 protein. The profile shows about 560,000 distinct CDR3 sequences, 14% of them singletons. What was sequenced was blood. The receptors were sampled from a woman aged 40 to 50 with Graves' hyperthyroidism.

The V call is TRBV7-2, the J call TRBJ1-5, with D uncertain. The CDR3 is 14 residues long. Germline loops: CDR1 SGHTA, CDR2 FQGNSA. The germline V and J ends were trimmed by 4 bases and 1 base, with 8 bases remaining between them. CDR3 region: CASSSYASNQPQHF. For the CDR3, the DNA is TGTGCCAGCAGCTCCTACGCGAGCAATCAGCCCCAGCATTTT.

Ten or more counts support this clonotype. The chain is built from TRBV28 and TRBJ2-1, with 8 bases identical to TRBD2. The CDR3 sequence is 14 residues long. V trimming: 6 bases; J trimming: 5 bases; junction bases outside the gene matches: 6. Germline CDR1 and CDR2: MDHEN and SYDVKM. Here the CDR3 reads CASSRLATHNEQFF. CDR3 nucleotides: TGTGCCAGCAGCCGACTAGCGACCCACAATGAGCAGTTCTTC.

This clonotype showed up many times. The chain recombines TRBV18 with TRBJ2-7; unclear D gene. From germline, CDR1 is KGHSH and CDR2 LQKENI. Trimming stripped 2 bases from V and 0 bases from J, with 14 bases between. This CDR3 is 16 amino acids long. The CDR3 DNA is TGTGCCAGCTCACCAAGTTTGGGCGGAGTCTCCTACGAGCAGTACTTC. It encodes CASSPSLGGVSYEQYF.

In this sample, this clonotype turned up many times. J is TRBJ2-7 and V is TRBV20-1; TRBD2 matches at 14 bases. CDR3 length: 15 amino acids. In germline, CDR1 is DFQATT, CDR2 SNEGSKA (reference sequence). The V segment lost 5 bases and the J segment 6 bases; nucleotides outside the gene matches: 9. For the CDR3, the DNA is TGCAGTGCTCTCACCTTAGGACTAGCGGGAGGCGAGCAGTACTTC. It specifies CSALTLGLAGGEQYF.

In this sample, this clonotype turned up many times. CDR3 sequence reads: CASSASGSTEAFF. The CDR3 coding sequence is TGTGCCAGCAGTGCGTCAGGGAGCACTGAAGCTTTCTTT. V gene TRBV2 combines with J gene TRBJ1-1, with a weak D call TRBD1 (5 bases). The CDR3 spans 13 residues. The germline CDR1 and CDR2 sequences are SNHLY and FYNNEI. The V end was cut by 4 bases, the J end by 4 bases, with 10 bases between.

Many counts were recorded for this clonotype. The genes are TRBV10-3 and TRBJ2-2, with D unresolved. This CDR3 is built from 12 residues. Germline CDR1 reads ENHRY; CDR2 reads SYGVKD. The ends were cut back, 3 bases at V and 5 bases at J, with 4 bases in the middle. This CDR3 reads CAISDGTGELFF. CDR3 DNA: TGTGCCATCAGTGACGGAACCGGGGAGCTGTTTTTT.

CDR3 region: CASSLLGLAAETQYF. The CDR3 coding sequence is TGCGCCAGCAGCTTGCTGGGACTAGCGGCTGAGACCCAGTACTTC. The gene calls are TRBV5-1 and TRBJ2-5, with 11 bases identical to TRBD2. The germline CDR1 and CDR2 sequences are SGHRS and YFSETQ. V was pared by 1 base and J by 5 bases, with 4 bases of the junction left unmatched. This CDR3 has 15 amino acids.

This clonotype was seen more than once but under ten times. V and J are TRBV10-3 and TRBJ2-7, with 8 positions matching TRBD2. The CDR3 is made up of 16 amino acids. J lost 2 bases, V lost 0 bases, and 6 bases had no gene match. The V gene's germline CDR1 is ENHRY and CDR2 SYGVKD. The CDR3: CAISESPAGAPYEQYF. In nucleotides, the CDR3 is TGTGCCATCAGTGAGTCACCAGCGGGAGCGCCCTACGAGCAGTACTTC.

This clonotype was recorded at least ten times. The chain uses TRBV30 and TRBJ2-7; D unresolved. Germline values: CDR1 GTSNPN, CDR2 SVGIG (reference sequence). Trimming took 5 bases from V and 0 from J, leaving 11 bases between them. CDR3 size: 13 residues. CDR3 protein: CAWAVGISYEQYF. In DNA, the CDR3 is TGTGCCTGGGCTGTGGGTATCTCCTACGAGCAGTACTTC.

This clonotype has at least ten counts. The rearrangement joins TRBV10-3 to TRBJ2-5; D is possibly TRBD1 (5 bases). The CDR3 loop spans 17 amino acids. Trimming cost V 0 bases and J 2 bases, with 16 bases left between them. The germline V gene has CDR1 ENHRY and CDR2 SYGVKD. CDR3 amino acids: CAISESKSGRDQETQYF. The CDR3 coding sequence is TGTGCCATCAGTGAGTCGAAGTCGGGCAGGGATCAAGAGACCCAGTACTTC.

There are many counts of this clonotype. V usage is TRBV20-1 and J usage is TRBJ1-6, with 9 positions matching TRBD1. The germline CDR1 and CDR2 sequences are DFQATT and SNEGSKA (reference sequence). There are 15 residues in the CDR3. The ends lost 6 bases at V and 9 bases at J; junction bases unmatched: 12. The CDR3 sequence: CSARTGAGYGSPLHF. In DNA form, the CDR3 reads TGCAGTGCAAGGACAGGGGCCGGATACGGTTCACCCCTCCACTTT.

This clonotype has ten or more counts. This chain uses TRBV18 with TRBJ1-5; no definite D call. V lost 4 bases to trimming and J lost 4 bases, with 11 bases between them. CDR3 length equals 14 residues. Germline-derived CDR1 and CDR2 are KGHSH and LQKENI. The CDR3 DNA is TGTGCCAGCTCACGAGCCGCAGAAAATCAGCCCCAGCATTTT. It yields the protein CASSRAAENQPQHF.

This clonotype was seen ten or more times. The genes are TRBV2 and TRBJ1-1; D is perhaps TRBD1 (5 bases). V lost 4 bases and J 4 bases, leaving 13 bases between the germline ends. This CDR3 region has 14 residues. CDR1 is SNHLY and CDR2 is FYNNEI in the germline V gene. DNA of the CDR3: TGTGCCAGCAGTGGCAGGGTCGGTAGCACTGAAGCTTTCTTT. Its translation: CASSGRVGSTEAFF. Looking up the rest from reference TRBV2 and TRBJ1-1 gives the full variable domain: EPEVTQTPSHQVTQMGQEVILRCVPISNHLYFYWYRQILGQKVEFLVSFYNNEISEKSEIFDDQFSVERPDGSNFTLKIRSTKLEDSAMYFCASSGRVGSTEAFFGQGTRLTVV.

CDR3 in DNA: TGCGCCAGCAGCCCGGGGGCCAGCGAGGAGACCCAGTACTTC. Translating it yields CASSPGASEETQYF. J is TRBJ2-5 and V is TRBV5-1, with D perhaps assigned TRBD1 or TRBD2 (6 bases each). The V gene's germline CDR1 is SGHRS and CDR2 YFSETQ. The ends were cut back, 4 bases at V and 5 bases at J, with 15 bases in the middle. The CDR3 covers 14 residues.

The J gene is TRBJ1-1, the V gene TRBV6-1; 7 bases agree with TRBD1. The ends lost 6 bases at V and 3 bases at J; junction bases unmatched: 4. Germline V lookup: CDR1 MNHNS, CDR2 SASEGT. This CDR3 is 13 amino acids long. CDR3: CASRSQGYTEAFF. The CDR3 DNA reads TGTGCCAGCAGGTCACAGGGGTACACTGAAGCTTTCTTT.

This clonotype showed up many times. V is TRBV3-1 and J is TRBJ1-5, with 7 bases matching TRBD1. Germline V gene sequence: CDR1 LGHDT, CDR2 YNNKEL (reference sequence). V shed 5 bases, J shed 2 bases, and the junction held 3 bases outside the gene matches. This CDR3 has 14 amino acids. The CDR3 DNA sequence: TGTGCCAGCAGCATTGACAGGGGCAATCAGCCCCAGCATTTT. This encodes CASSIDRGNQPQHF.

The chain joins TRBV24-1 to TRBJ1-2, with 8 bases that match TRBD1. From germline, CDR1 is KGHDR and CDR2 SFDVKD. There are 14 residues in the CDR3. The trim removed 8 bases at V and 8 bases at J, leaving 12 bases unmatched. For the CDR3, the DNA is TGTGCCACCAACGGGGCAGGGGGCGAAAACGGCTACACCTTC. Translated, it gives CATNGAGGENGYTF.

This clonotype was seen many times. The chain employs TRBV5-1 and TRBJ2-3; D possibly corresponds to TRBD2 (6 bases). V lost 4 bases to trimming and J lost 0 bases, with 18 bases between them. The CDR3 runs 17 residues. The germline V gene encodes CDR1 SGHRS and CDR2 YFSETQ. CDR3 DNA sequence: TGCGCCAGCAGCGCGACTAGTCTAGGCGGGAGCACAGATACGCAGTATTTT. This translates into CASSATSLGGSTDTQYF.

This clonotype was seen at least ten times. This rearrangement joins TRBV12-3 or TRBV12-4 to TRBJ2-7; the D is unclear. There are 14 residues in the CDR3. Trimming pared 7 bases from V and 0 bases from J, leaving 13 bases between. The CDR3 here is CASKPGLRSYEQYF. The CDR3 bases are TGTGCCAGCAAACCTGGTTTGCGCTCCTACGAGCAGTACTTC.